A selection of T cell receptor beta chains follows, all from one sample in a study of blood T cell repertoires in COVID-19. This table comes from immunoSEQ multiplex PCR, and its TCRdb copy is limited to in-frame clones, with some not included. The sample lists about 160,000 clones, 80% to 85% occurring once. Sequencing was carried out using peripheral blood. The receptors derive from a woman at least 80 years old with active or convalescent COVID-19. Each CDR3 is given with its conserved first and last residue. The order of the fields is V gene, J gene, CDR3 protein.

>TRBV4-3|TRBJ1-1
CASSQYHGVWNTEAFF
>TRBV6-4|TRBJ2-2
CASSVETGRTGELFF
>TRBV5-6|TRBJ1-5
CASSSQGWPQHF
>TRBV6-1|TRBJ1-4
CASSEQGAREKLFF
>TRBV3-1/TRBV3-2|TRBJ2-2
CASSLDRGKGELFF
>TRBV6-5|TRBJ1-6
CASKGGDRDNSPLHF
>TRBV2|TRBJ2-3
CASNGGPPTDTQYF
>TRBV4-1|TRBJ2-5
CASSPGLAGSQETQYF
>TRBV29-1|TRBJ1-3
CSAGTSQGNTIYF
>TRBV5-4|TRBJ2-2
CASSLGTQNTGELFF
>TRBV4-1|TRBJ1-6
CASSQDPGMGYNSPLHF
>TRBV7-3|TRBJ2-2
CASSLGGTANTGELFF
>TRBV19|TRBJ1-1
CASTSTRGAQAGNTEAFF
>TRBV5-4|TRBJ2-7
CASSYQGQGSYGQYF
>TRBV6-2/TRBV6-3|TRBJ2-7
CASSYSPESSYEQYF
>TRBV6-2/TRBV6-3|TRBJ1-2
CASSGQRIGYTF
>TRBV9|TRBJ2-1
CASSPKQGNEQFF
>TRBV28|TRBJ2-7
CASRTGVSYEQYF
>TRBV27|TRBJ1-5
CASRTGDQPQHF
>TRBV30|TRBJ2-7
CAWSAGVDYEQYF
>TRBV18|TRBJ1-6
CASSPRTGRDNSPLHF
>TRBV23-1|TRBJ1-5
CASSQAEGGNQPQHF
>TRBV19|TRBJ1-5
CATSWTSYSNQPQHF
>TRBV10-3|TRBJ2-1
CAIKSGQGAAYEQFF
>TRBV5-1|TRBJ1-1
CASSLGGGLAPAFF
>TRBV7-9|TRBJ1-6
CASSLQGAESPLHF
>TRBV13|TRBJ2-5
CASSLGQGVEETQYF
>TRBV6-5|TRBJ2-5
CASSYSGGTETQYF
>TRBV19|TRBJ1-2
CASSMDSLGYGYTF
>TRBV19|TRBJ2-3
CASRDRDTDTQYF
>TRBV29-1|TRBJ2-1
CSVRGGLGNEQFF
>TRBV7-3|TRBJ1-1
CASSLTMNTEAFF
>TRBV27|TRBJ2-3
CASSLGGYYWDTQYF
>TRBV5-6|TRBJ2-5
CASSRDLETQYF
>TRBV5-5|TRBJ1-1
CASTPGERALAFF
>TRBV3-1/TRBV3-2|TRBJ1-2
CASSQDQVRGIYGYTF
>TRBV15|TRBJ1-1
CATSSRGRDTEAFF
>TRBV9|TRBJ1-1
CASSRRGDWLNTEAFF
>TRBV11-2|TRBJ2-1
CASSWKERSYNEQFF
>TRBV5-1|TRBJ2-7
CASSLRIIGQGTSYEQYF
>TRBV7-3|TRBJ2-3
CASSPTSSAPDTQYF
>TRBV6-5|TRBJ1-2
CASSYQAGPFGYTF
>TRBV10-3|TRBJ1-1
CANQDSWGTEAFF
>TRBV7-2|TRBJ2-5
CASSHRGGQGLQETQYF
>TRBV4-1|TRBJ1-5
CASSQVVTGASDQPQHF
>TRBV5-6|TRBJ1-6
CASSFYPGGTGFSPLHF